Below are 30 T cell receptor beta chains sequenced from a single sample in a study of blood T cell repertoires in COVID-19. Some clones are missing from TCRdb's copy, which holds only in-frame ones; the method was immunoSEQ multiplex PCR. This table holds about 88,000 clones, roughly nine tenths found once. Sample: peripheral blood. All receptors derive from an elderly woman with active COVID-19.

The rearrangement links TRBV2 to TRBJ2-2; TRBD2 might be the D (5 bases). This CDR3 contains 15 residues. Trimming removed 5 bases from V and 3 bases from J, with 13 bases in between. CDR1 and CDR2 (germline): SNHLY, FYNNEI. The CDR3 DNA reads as TGTGCCAGCAGTAAAAGCGGAGGTGACACCGGGGAGCTGTTTTTT. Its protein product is CASSKSGGDTGELFF.

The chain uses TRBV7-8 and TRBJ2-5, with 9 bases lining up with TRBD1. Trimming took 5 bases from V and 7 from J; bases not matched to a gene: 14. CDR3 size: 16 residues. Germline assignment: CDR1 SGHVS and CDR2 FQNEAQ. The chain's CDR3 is CASSPWDRDGRGTQYF. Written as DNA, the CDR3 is TGTGCCAGCAGCCCATGGGACAGGGACGGCCGCGGGACCCAGTACTTC.

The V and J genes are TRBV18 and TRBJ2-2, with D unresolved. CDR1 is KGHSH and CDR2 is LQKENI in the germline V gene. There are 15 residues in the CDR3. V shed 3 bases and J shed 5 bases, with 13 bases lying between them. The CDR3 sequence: CASSPVPPGTGELFF. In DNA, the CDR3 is TGTGCCAGCTCACCTGTACCTCCCGGGACCGGGGAGCTGTTTTTT.

In DNA form, the CDR3 reads TGTGCCAGCAGCGGGACAGTAAATGGCTACACCTTC. This translates into CASSGTVNGYTF. The rearrangement uses TRBV9 and TRBJ1-2, with D perhaps matching TRBD1 (6 bases). This CDR3 comprises 12 residues. With 3 bases removed from V and 6 bases from J, the gap between germline ends came to 9 bases. Germline lookup yields CDR1 SGDLS and CDR2 YYNGEE.

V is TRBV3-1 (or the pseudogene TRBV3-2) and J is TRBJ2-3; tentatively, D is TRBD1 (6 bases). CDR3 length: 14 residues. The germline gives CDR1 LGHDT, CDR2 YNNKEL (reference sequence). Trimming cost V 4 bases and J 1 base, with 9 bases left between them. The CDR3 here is CASSPGVRTDTQYF. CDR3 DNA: TGTGCCAGCAGCCCAGGGGTACGCACAGATACGCAGTATTTT.

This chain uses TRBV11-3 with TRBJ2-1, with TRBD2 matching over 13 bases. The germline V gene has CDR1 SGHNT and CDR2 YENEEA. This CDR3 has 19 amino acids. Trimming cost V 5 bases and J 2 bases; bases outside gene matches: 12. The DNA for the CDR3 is TGTGCCAGCAGCCTGGGGGGGTTAACTAGCGGGAGGGCCTACAATGAGCAGTTCTTC. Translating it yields CASSLGGLTSGRAYNEQFF.

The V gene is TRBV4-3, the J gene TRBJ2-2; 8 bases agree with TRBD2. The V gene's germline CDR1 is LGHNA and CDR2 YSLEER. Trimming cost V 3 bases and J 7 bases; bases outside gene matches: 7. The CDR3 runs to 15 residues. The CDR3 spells CASSQSGSFVGELFF. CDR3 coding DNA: TGCGCCAGCAGCCAGAGCGGGAGCTTTGTCGGGGAGCTGTTTTTT.

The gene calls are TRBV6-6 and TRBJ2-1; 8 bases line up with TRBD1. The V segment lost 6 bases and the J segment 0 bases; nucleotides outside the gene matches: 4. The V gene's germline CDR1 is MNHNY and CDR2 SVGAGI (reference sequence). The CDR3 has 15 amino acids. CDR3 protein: CASRRQGYSYNEQFF. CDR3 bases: TGTGCCAGCAGAAGACAGGGGTACTCCTACAATGAGCAGTTCTTC.

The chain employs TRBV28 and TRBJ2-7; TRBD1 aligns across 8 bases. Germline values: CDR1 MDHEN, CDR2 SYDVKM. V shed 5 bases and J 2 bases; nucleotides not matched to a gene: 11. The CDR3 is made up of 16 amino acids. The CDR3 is CASSPLGQGAAYEQYF. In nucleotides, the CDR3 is TGTGCCAGCAGTCCCCTCGGACAGGGTGCTGCCTACGAGCAGTACTTC.

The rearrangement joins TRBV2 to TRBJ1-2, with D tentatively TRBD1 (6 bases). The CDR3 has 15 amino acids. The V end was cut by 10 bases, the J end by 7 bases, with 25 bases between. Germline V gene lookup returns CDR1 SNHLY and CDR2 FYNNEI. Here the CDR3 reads CANTPGGRGGGGYTF. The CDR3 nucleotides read TGTGCCAATACCCCCGGGGGGCGCGGTGGTGGTGGCTACACCTTC.

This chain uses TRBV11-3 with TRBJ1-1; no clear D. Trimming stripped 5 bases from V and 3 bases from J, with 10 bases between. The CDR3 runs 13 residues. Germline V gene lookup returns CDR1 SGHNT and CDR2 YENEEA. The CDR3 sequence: CASSLFGYTEAFF. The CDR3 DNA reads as TGTGCCAGCAGCCTTTTTGGCTACACTGAAGCTTTCTTT.

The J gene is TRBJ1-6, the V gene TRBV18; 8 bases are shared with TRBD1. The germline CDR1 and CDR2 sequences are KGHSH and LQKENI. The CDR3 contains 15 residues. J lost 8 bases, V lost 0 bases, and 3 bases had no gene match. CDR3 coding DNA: TGTGCCAGCTCACCACCCGGACAGGGCGATTCACCCCTCCACTTT. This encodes CASSPPGQGDSPLHF.

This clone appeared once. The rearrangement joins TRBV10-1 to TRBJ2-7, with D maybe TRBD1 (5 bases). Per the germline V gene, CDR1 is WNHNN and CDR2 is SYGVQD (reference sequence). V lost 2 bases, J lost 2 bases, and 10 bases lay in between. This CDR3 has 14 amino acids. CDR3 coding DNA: TGCGCCAGCAGTGAGAAGACAGCTACCTACGAGCAGTACTTC. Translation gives CASSEKTATYEQYF.

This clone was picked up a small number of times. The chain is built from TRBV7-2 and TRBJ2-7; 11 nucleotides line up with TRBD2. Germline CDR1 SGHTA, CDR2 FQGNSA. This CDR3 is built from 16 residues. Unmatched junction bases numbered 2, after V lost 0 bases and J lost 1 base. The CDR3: CASSLAASGRSYEQYF. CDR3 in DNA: TGTGCCAGCAGCTTAGCCGCTAGCGGGAGGTCCTACGAGCAGTACTTC.

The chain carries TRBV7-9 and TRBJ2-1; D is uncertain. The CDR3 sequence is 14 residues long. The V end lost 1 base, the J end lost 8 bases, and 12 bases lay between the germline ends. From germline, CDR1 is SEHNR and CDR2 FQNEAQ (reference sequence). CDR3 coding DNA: TGTGCCAGCAGCTTAGGGTCCGTGAGCTATGAGCAGTTCTTC. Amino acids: CASSLGSVSYEQFF.

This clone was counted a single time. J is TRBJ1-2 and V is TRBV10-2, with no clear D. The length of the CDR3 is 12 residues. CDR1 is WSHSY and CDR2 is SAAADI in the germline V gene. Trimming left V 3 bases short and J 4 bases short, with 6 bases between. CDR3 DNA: TGCGCCAGCAGTGACCGTAGCTATGGCTACACCTTC. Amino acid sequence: CASSDRSYGYTF.

CDR3 DNA: TGTGCCAGCAGTTTCGGCGGGACCGGGACCCAGTACTTC. Its protein is CASSFGGTGTQYF. The rearrangement uses TRBV12-3 or TRBV12-4 and TRBJ2-5; TRBD2 is a possible D gene (6 bases). Trimming removed 3 bases from V and 7 bases from J, with 12 bases in between. There are 13 residues in the CDR3.

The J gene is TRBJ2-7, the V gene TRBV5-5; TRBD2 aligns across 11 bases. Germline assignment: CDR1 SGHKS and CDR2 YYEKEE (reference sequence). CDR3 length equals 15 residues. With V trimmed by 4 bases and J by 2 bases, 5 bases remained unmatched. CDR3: CASSTLAGGAYEQYF. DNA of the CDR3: TGTGCCAGCAGCACCCTAGCGGGAGGTGCCTACGAGCAGTACTTC.

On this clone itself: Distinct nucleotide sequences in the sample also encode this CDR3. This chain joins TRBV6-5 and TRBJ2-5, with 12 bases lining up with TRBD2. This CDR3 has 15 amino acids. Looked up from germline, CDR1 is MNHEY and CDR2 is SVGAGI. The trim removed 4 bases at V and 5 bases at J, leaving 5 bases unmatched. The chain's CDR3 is CASSSTSGSGETQYF. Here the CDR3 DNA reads TGTGCCAGCAGTTCGACTAGCGGGAGCGGGGAGACCCAGTACTTC.

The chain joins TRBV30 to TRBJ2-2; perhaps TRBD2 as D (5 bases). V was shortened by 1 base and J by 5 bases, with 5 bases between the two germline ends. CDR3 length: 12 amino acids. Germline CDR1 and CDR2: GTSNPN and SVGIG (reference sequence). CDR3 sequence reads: CAWSGGTGELFF. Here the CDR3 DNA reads TGTGCCTGGAGTGGAGGGACCGGGGAGCTGTTTTTT. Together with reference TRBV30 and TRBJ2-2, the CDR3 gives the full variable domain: SQTIHQWPATLVQPVGSPLSLECTVEGTSNPNLYWYRQAAGRGLQLLFYSVGIGQISSEVPQNLSASRPQDRQFILSSKKLLLSDSGFYLCAWSGGTGELFFGEGSRLTVL.

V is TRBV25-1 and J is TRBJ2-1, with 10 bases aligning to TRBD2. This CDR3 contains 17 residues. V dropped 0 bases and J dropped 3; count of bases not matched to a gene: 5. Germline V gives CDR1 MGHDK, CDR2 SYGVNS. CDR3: CASSEYRLAGDYNEQFF. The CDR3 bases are TGTGCCAGCAGTGAATATCGGCTAGCGGGAGACTACAATGAGCAGTTCTTC.

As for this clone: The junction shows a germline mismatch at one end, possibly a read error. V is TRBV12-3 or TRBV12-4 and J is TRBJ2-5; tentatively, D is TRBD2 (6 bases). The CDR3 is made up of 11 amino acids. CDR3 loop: CASRLGGSWDF. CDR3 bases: TGTGCCAGCCGACTCGGGGGTAGTTGGGACTTC.

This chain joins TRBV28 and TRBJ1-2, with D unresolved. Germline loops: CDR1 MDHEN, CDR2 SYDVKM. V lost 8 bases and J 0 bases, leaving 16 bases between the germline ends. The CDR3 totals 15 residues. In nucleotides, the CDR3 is TGTGCCAGCGCCCGACTATTCCGGGCTAACTATGGCTACACCTTC. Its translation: CASARLFRANYGYTF.

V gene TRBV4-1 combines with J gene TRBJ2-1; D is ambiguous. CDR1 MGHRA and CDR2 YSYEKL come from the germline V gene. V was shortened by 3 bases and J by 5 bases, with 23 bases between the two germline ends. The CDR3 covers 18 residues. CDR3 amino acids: CASSHLKISLVGDNEQFF. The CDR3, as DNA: TGCGCCAGCAGCCACCTCAAGATATCCCTAGTAGGAGACAATGAGCAGTTCTTC.

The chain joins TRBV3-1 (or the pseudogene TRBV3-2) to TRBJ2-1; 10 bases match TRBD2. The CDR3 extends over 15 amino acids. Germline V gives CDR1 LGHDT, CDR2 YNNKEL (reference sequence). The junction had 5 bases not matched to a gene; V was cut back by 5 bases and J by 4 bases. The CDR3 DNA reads TGTGCCAGCAGCTCGGGACTAGCGTCATACAATGAGCAGTTCTTC. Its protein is CASSSGLASYNEQFF.

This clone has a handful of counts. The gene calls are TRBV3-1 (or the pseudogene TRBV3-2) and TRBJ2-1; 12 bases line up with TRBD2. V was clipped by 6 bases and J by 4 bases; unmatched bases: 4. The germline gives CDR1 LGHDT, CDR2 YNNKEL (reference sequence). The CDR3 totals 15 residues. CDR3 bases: TGTGCCAGCAGTCACGGACTAGCGGGGTACAATGAGCAGTTCTTC. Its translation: CASSHGLAGYNEQFF.

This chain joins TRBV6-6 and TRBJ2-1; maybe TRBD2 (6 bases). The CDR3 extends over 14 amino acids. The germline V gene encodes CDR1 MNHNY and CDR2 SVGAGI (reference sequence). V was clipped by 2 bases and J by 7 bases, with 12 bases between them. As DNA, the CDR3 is TGTGCCAGCAGTTACCCGGGAGTAACAAATGAGCAGTTCTTC. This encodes CASSYPGVTNEQFF.

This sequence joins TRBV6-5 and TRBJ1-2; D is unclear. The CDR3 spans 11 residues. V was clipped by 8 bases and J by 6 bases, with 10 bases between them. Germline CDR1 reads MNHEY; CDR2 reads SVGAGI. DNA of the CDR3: TGTGCCAGCGGGTTGGGCGATGGCTACACCTTC. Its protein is CASGLGDGYTF.

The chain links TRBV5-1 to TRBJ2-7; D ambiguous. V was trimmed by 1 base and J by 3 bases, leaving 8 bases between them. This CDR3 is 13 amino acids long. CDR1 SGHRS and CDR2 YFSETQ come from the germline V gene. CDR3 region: CASSLKGVYEQYF. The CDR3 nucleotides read TGCGCCAGCAGCTTGAAAGGAGTCTACGAGCAGTACTTC.

CDR3 sequence reads: CASSFAQGGYTEAFF. DNA for the CDR3: TGCGCCAGCAGCTTTGCACAGGGGGGGTACACTGAAGCTTTCTTT. The gene calls are TRBV5-1 and TRBJ1-1; 8 bases are shared with TRBD1. J was trimmed by 3 bases and V by 2 bases; bases with no gene match: 6. The germline gives CDR1 SGHRS, CDR2 YFSETQ. The CDR3 contains 15 residues.